This T cell receptor (beta chain) was identified in a study of OX40 agonist ivuxolimab in advanced cancers. The repertoire was sequenced with immunoSEQ multiplex PCR; TCRdb's copy has only in-frame clones and lacks some. The profile covers about 120,000 clones, with around 91% appearing a single time and 0.55% taken by the ten largest. Patients were excluded for autoimmune disease history or systemic immunosuppression. Details on this clone: Antigen unknown.

Germline loops: CDR1 KGHSH, CDR2 LQKENI. The CDR3 sequence is 15 residues long. After removal of 3 bases from V and 5 bases from J, the junction contained 7 bases not matched to a gene. Study findings and constraints: Expanded clones were, on average, more numerous among CD8+ T cells than CD4+. A proportion of nonresponders additionally exhibited low normalized T-cell clonal expansion.

The material sequenced was CD4+ or CD8+ T cells sorted from blood, taken in a trial of the OX40 agonist ivuxolimab. The chain recombines TRBV18 with TRBJ2-1; 7 positions agree with TRBD1. This receptor was identified in an adult with an advanced solid tumor such as melanoma, head and neck, liver or kidney cancer. This chain's CDR3 is CASSPGTASNNEQFF. The CDR3 nucleotides read TGTGCCAGCTCACCGGGGACAGCTTCTAACAATGAGCAGTTCTTC.